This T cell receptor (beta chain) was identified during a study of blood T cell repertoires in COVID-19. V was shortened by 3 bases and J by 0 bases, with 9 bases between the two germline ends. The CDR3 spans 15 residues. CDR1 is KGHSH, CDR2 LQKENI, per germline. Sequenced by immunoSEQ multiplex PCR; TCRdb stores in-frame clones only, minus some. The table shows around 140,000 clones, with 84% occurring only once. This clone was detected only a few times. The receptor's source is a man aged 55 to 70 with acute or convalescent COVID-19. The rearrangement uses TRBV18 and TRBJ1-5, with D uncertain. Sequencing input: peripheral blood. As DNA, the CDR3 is TGTGCCAGCTCACCGGGCAGGTCTAGCAATCAGCCCCAGCATTTT. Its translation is CASSPGRSSNQPQHF.